This TCR beta chain was retrieved from a study of neurological immune-mediated disorders. Synthesis of cDNA was performed by 5'RACE using 10-nucleotide random UMIs. TCRdb ran MiXCR on the 5' RACE reads and lists one entry per CDR3 protein. The sample carries some 49,000 distinct CDR3 sequences, more than 8.5% recorded once. As for time point: longitudinal time-point 1 (baseline). This clonotype appeared many times. The CDR3 spans 15 residues. Germline-derived CDR1 and CDR2 are SGHTA and FQGTGA. Deletions cut 4 bases from V and 5 bases from J, with 12 bases between. The sample taken for sequencing was PBMCs. This TCR was sampled from a woman aged 40 to 50 in good health. J is TRBJ1-6 and V is TRBV7-3; the D gene is possibly TRBD1 (6 bases). Written as DNA, the CDR3 is TGTGCCAGCAGCTCCGGACAGACTCATAATTCACCCCTCCACTTT. Encoded protein: CASSSGQTHNSPLHF.